The 18 T cell receptor beta chains given below trace back to one sample, sequenced in a study of Ad26.COV2.S vaccination and SARS-CoV-2 variants. The treatment here: 15 to 20 received Ad26.COV2.S at low or high dose, single or two shots; 5 received placebo; per-sample allocation not given. The samples date from day 63 after the first vaccine or placebo injection. Libraries were prepared by immunoSEQ multiplex PCR; TCRdb keeps only in-frame clonotypes and omits some of them. The sample comprises about 390,000 clones, about 85% of which are singletons, and 3% to 4.5% rests with the top ten. Sequenced here: peripheral blood, sampled in a trial of Ad26.COV2.S vaccine versus placebo. The receptor source for this set is a person aged 18-65 years who received the Ad26.COV2.S COVID-19 vaccine or a placebo.

A single count supports this clone. The chain uses TRBV29-1 and TRBJ1-2; no clear D. V was pared by 0 bases and J by 5 bases, with 13 bases between. The CDR3 covers 14 residues. The germline CDR1 and CDR2 sequences are SQVTM and ANQGSEA. The CDR3 nucleotides read TGCAGCGTTGAAGAAATGGCGGAACAGTATGGCTACACCTTC. Translation gives CSVEEMAEQYGYTF.

The V gene is TRBV2, the J gene TRBJ2-3; 13 positions agree with TRBD2. Unmatched junction bases numbered 8, after V lost 8 bases and J lost 9 bases. The CDR3 contains 14 residues. Germline lookup yields CDR1 SNHLY and CDR2 FYNNEI. DNA of the CDR3: TGTGCCAGCGGACTAGCGGGGGAGATAGGGACGCAGTATTTT. Protein: CASGLAGEIGTQYF.

The gene calls are TRBV2 and TRBJ2-5; D is unclear. The germline CDR1 and CDR2 sequences are SNHLY and FYNNEI. The length of the CDR3 is 13 residues. The V gene lost 8 bases and the J gene lost 2 bases, with 12 bases spanning the gap. The CDR3 DNA sequence: TGTGCCAGCCGGGCCCTACTACAAGAGACCCAGTACTTC. Its protein is CASRALLQETQYF.

The J gene is TRBJ2-4, the V gene TRBV18, with 9 bases matching TRBD1. The germline V gene encodes CDR1 KGHSH and CDR2 LQKENI. The CDR3 runs 18 residues. V was clipped by 1 base and J by 1 base; unmatched bases: 8. The CDR3 sequence: CASSPRTGGFVAKNIQYF. The DNA of the CDR3 is TGTGCCAGCTCACCACGAACAGGGGGCTTCGTGGCCAAAAACATTCAGTACTTC.

The gene calls are TRBV5-1 and TRBJ2-3; 11 bases match TRBD2. The junction had 3 bases not matched to a gene; V was cut back by 3 bases and J by 3 bases. Looked up from germline, CDR1 is SGHRS and CDR2 is YFSETQ. The CDR3 is 15 residues long. The CDR3 here is CASSWGTSGTDTQYF. The DNA for the CDR3 is TGCGCCAGCAGCTGGGGGACTAGCGGAACAGATACGCAGTATTTT.

Note on this clone: Other DNA sequences in the sample encode the same CDR3. The genes are TRBV14 and TRBJ2-7; D is ambiguous. CDR3 size: 12 residues. The V gene's germline CDR1 is SGHDN and CDR2 FVKESK. V was shortened by 1 base and J by 4 bases, with 5 bases between the two germline ends. CDR3 nucleotide sequence: TGTGCCAGCAGCCAAGTTGTTTACGAGCAGTACTTC. Amino acids: CASSQVVYEQYF.

This clone has only one observation. V is TRBV7-2 and J is TRBJ1-1, with D unresolved. Germline loops: CDR1 SGHTA, CDR2 FQGNSA. The CDR3 runs 15 residues. The V end lost 1 base, the J end lost 0 bases, and 9 bases lay between the germline ends. The DNA of the CDR3 is TGTGCCAGCAGCTTAGGCTTTGGGATGAACACTGAAGCTTTCTTT. Protein product: CASSLGFGMNTEAFF.

This sequence joins TRBV6-5 and TRBJ1-4; unclear D gene. The germline V gene has CDR1 MNHEY and CDR2 SVGAGI. The CDR3 totals 15 residues. V lost 6 bases and J 0 bases, leaving 11 bases between the germline ends. CDR3 in DNA: TGTGCCAGCAGGGCTTATCCTACAACTAATGAAAAACTGTTTTTT. Amino acids: CASRAYPTTNEKLFF.

This clone has ten or more counts. The CDR3 DNA follows: TGTGCCAGTAGTATAAGGACAGACGGATCTGGCTACACCTTC. It translates to CASSIRTDGSGYTF. The chain couples TRBV19 to TRBJ1-2; D is possibly TRBD1 (6 bases). The V gene's germline CDR1 is LNHDA and CDR2 SQIVND (reference sequence). V was shortened by 2 bases and J by 7 bases, with 14 bases between the two germline ends. CDR3 length: 14 residues.

The CDR3 bases are TGTGCCAGCAGTGAACCTCCAGACAGGGGGCTTATTGAAAAACTGTTTTTT. Protein sequence: CASSEPPDRGLIEKLFF. The chain recombines TRBV6-1 with TRBJ1-4; 10 bases fit TRBD1. The CDR3 runs 17 residues. After removal of 2 bases from V and 7 bases from J, the junction contained 10 bases not matched to a gene. CDR1 is MNHNS and CDR2 is SASEGT in the germline V gene.

The CDR3 DNA sequence: TGTGCCAGCAGCCTTGGACGGGGTTTAGGAGAGACCCAGTACTTC. This codes for CASSLGRGLGETQYF. The chain recombines TRBV5-4 with TRBJ2-5; a possible D gene is TRBD2 (5 bases). The CDR3 sequence is 15 residues long. Germline V gives CDR1 SGHNT, CDR2 YYREEE (reference sequence). The germline V and J ends were trimmed by 4 bases and 4 bases, with 17 bases remaining between them.

The chain employs TRBV20-1 and TRBJ2-1; 11 bases agree with TRBD2. Looked up from germline, CDR1 is DFQATT and CDR2 is SNEGSKA (reference sequence). V shed 3 bases, J shed 10 bases, and the junction held 8 bases outside the gene matches. CDR3 length: 14 amino acids. Here the CDR3 DNA reads TGCAGTGCTAGTCCTAGCGGGGGGCAGTGGGAGCAGTTCTTC. This sequence encodes CSASPSGGQWEQFF.

The rearrangement uses TRBV5-1 and TRBJ1-4; D gene ambiguous. The CDR3 runs 14 residues. V lost 7 bases to trimming and J lost 0 bases, with 10 bases between them. Germline V gene lookup returns CDR1 SGHRS and CDR2 YFSETQ. Written as DNA, the CDR3 is TGCGCCAGCGGACGGGAAGCAACTAATGAAAAACTGTTTTTT. Translating it yields CASGREATNEKLFF.

The rearrangement links TRBV7-9 to TRBJ1-2; D is ambiguous. The CDR3 consists of 13 residues. Looked up from germline, CDR1 is SEHNR and CDR2 is FQNEAQ (reference sequence). V was cut by 1 base and J by 7 bases, with 10 bases left in between. The CDR3 nucleotides read TGTGCCAGCAGCTTAGACACCCTAGGTGGCTACACCTTC. This gives the protein CASSLDTLGGYTF.

With regard to this clone: The sample holds other DNA sequences that translate to the same CDR3. Here the CDR3 DNA reads TGCGCCAGCAGCTCGGGACTAGCGGGGGGTCAAGAGACCCAGTACTTC. Translation gives CASSSGLAGGQETQYF. The chain joins TRBV5-1 to TRBJ2-5; the match to TRBD2 covers 15 bases. This CDR3 is 16 amino acids long. Germline V lookup: CDR1 SGHRS, CDR2 YFSETQ. V was pared by 3 bases and J by 2 bases, with 2 bases of the junction left unmatched.

This clone occurred a few times. The J gene is TRBJ2-7, the V gene TRBV6-5; 7 bases are a match to TRBD1. The CDR3 consists of 15 residues. Germline V gene data show CDR1 as MNHEY and CDR2 as SVGAGI. J lost 3 bases, V lost 0 bases, and 5 bases had no gene match. CDR3 nucleotides: TGTGCCAGCAGTTACTCCTATACAGGGGACTACGAGCAGTACTTC. Translated, it gives CASSYSYTGDYEQYF.

The rearrangement links TRBV30 to TRBJ1-1; 8 positions agree with TRBD1. The CDR3 is 13 amino acids. V dropped 0 bases and J dropped 6; count of bases not matched to a gene: 3. Germline CDR1 GTSNPN, CDR2 SVGIG (reference sequence). The CDR3 protein is CAWSVQGVSEAFF. CDR3 in DNA: TGTGCCTGGAGTGTACAGGGGGTTTCTGAAGCTTTCTTT.

This chain joins TRBV19 and TRBJ2-7; weak D call: TRBD2 (6 bases). With 6 bases removed from V and 3 bases from J, the gap between germline ends came to 18 bases. The germline CDR1 and CDR2 sequences are LNHDA and SQIVND (reference sequence). This CDR3 has 15 residues. CDR3 region: CASSIGTTSGYEQYF. In nucleotides, the CDR3 is TGTGCCAGTAGCATTGGGACGACTAGTGGCTACGAGCAGTACTTC.